Sequencing of this T cell receptor beta chain was carried out in a study of T cell responses to AZD1222 COVID-19 vaccine. Findings and limits, study-wide: Most donors were white British and more were female, and clonal diversity was possibly underestimated. Spike-specific TCR breadth and depth were elevated following two AZD1222 doses. Spike was spanned by vaccine-associated CD4 TCRs, which were dominant at 160-218 and 743-854. Repertoires in all cases were sampled only once the peak T cell response had passed.

Trimming cost V 3 bases and J 10 bases; bases outside gene matches: 5. Looked up from germline, CDR1 is SGHNT and CDR2 is YENEEA. The CDR3 covers 14 residues. Clones were sequenced by immunoSEQ multiplex PCR, and TCRdb holds only the in-frame ones, with some missing. The data contain some 120,000 clones, just over 90% of them seen just once; the ten biggest clones take up about 7%. On this clone: Its antigen is still unknown.

The chain couples TRBV11-3 to TRBJ2-1; TRBD1 agrees at 11 bases. The clonotype comes from an adult in good health. The source material was peripheral blood, sampled on day 0 of AZD1222 vaccination. Here the CDR3 DNA reads TGTGCCAGCAGCTTGGGGACAGGGGGGCAGGAGCAGTTCTTC. Amino acids: CASSLGTGGQEQFF.